What follows are 7 T cell receptor beta chains derived from one specimen sequenced in a study of blood T cells in healthy people across ages. The authors ran a second PCR of roughly 6 to 12 cycles using a sample-barcoded 5' primer and a J-beta primer mix. TCRdb reprocessed the 5' RACE reads with MiXCR, giving one entry per CDR3 protein. The repertoire consists of approximately 880,000 distinct CDR3 sequences, with about 44% occurring once and the leading ten covering roughly 12%. Sequenced material: blood. These receptors were collected from a man aged 30 to 45 in good health.

The rearrangement uses TRBV11-1 and TRBJ2-1; D uncertain. Germline values: CDR1 SGHAT, CDR2 FQDESV (reference sequence). The V end was cut by 2 bases, the J end by 5 bases, with 16 bases between. This CDR3 has 16 amino acids. The CDR3 sequence: CASSLPWMAGHNEQFF. The CDR3 DNA is TGTGCCAGCAGCTTACCTTGGATGGCAGGACACAATGAGCAGTTCTTC.

This clonotype was observed at least ten times. This chain uses TRBV6-2 or TRBV6-3 with TRBJ2-1, with TRBD2 matching 9 bases. Germline V gene sequence: CDR1 MNHEY, CDR2 SVGEGT. The trim removed 7 bases at V and 14 bases at J, leaving 12 bases unmatched. The CDR3 has 13 amino acids. The CDR3 nucleotides read TGTGCCAGCACGGCTAGCGGGGCGCACTGGGAGTTCTTC. Translating it yields CASTASGAHWEFF.

The rearrangement uses TRBV20-1 and TRBJ2-7; D is possibly TRBD1 or TRBD2 (6 bases each). Germline CDR1 DFQATT, CDR2 SNEGSKA (reference sequence). The CDR3 is made up of 16 amino acids. The V gene lost 1 base and the J gene lost 0 bases, with 16 bases spanning the gap. The CDR3 nucleotides are TGCAGTGCTAGAGCTCTGGGGGGCGCTAGCTCCTACGAGCAGTACTTC. It codes for CSARALGGASSYEQYF.

This clonotype was counted ten times or more. The chain employs TRBV5-6 and TRBJ1-2; the D is unclear. Germline CDR1 SGHDT, CDR2 YYEEEE. V gave up 2 bases and J gave up 4 bases, with 15 bases separating them. The CDR3 extends over 15 amino acids. The chain's CDR3 is CASSFGTFGAYGYTF. CDR3 bases: TGTGCCAGCAGCTTCGGCACCTTCGGAGCCTATGGCTACACCTTC. The whole variable domain, filled in from reference TRBV5-6 and TRBJ1-2, reads DAGVTQSPTHLIKTRGQQVTLRCSPKSGHDTVSWYQQALGQGPQFIFQYYEEEERQRGNFPDRFSGHQFPNYSSELNVNALLLGDSALYLCASSFGTFGAYGYTFGSGTRLTVV.

The chain joins TRBV6-4 to TRBJ2-1, with D maybe TRBD1 (5 bases). Germline values: CDR1 MRHNA, CDR2 SNTAGT. Trimming removed 2 bases from V and 5 bases from J, with 19 bases in between. This CDR3 is 17 amino acids long. In nucleotides, the CDR3 is TGTGCCAGCAGTGACATACCAGGGTTCCCTACCCACAATGAGCAGTTCTTC. Protein product: CASSDIPGFPTHNEQFF.

The chain uses TRBV4-2 and TRBJ1-2; D not resolved. Germline values: CDR1 LGHNA, CDR2 YNFKEQ. Trimming removed 1 base from V and 8 bases from J, with 20 bases in between. The CDR3 consists of 16 residues. The DNA for the CDR3 is TGTGCCAGCAGCCAAGCTGTGGGTTCCTCGTTCGACGGCTACACCTTC. This gives the protein CASSQAVGSSFDGYTF.

The genes are TRBV27 and TRBJ2-7; 7 bases match TRBD2. The germline CDR1 and CDR2 sequences are MNHEY and SMNVEV (reference sequence). This CDR3 comprises 17 residues. The J segment lost 2 bases and the V segment lost 3 bases, leaving 13 bases of the junction unmatched. The CDR3 reads CASSLSRPGRTPYEQYF. The CDR3 bases are TGTGCCAGCAGTTTGTCGCGTCCCGGGAGGACCCCCTACGAGCAGTACTTC.